The 8 T cell receptor beta chains given below trace back to one sample, sequenced in a study of graft-versus-host responses after intestinal transplantation. The data were produced by immunoSEQ multiplex PCR, yet TCRdb's version contains in-frame clones alone and is incomplete. This table holds 30,000 to 40,000 clones, roughly four fifths found once. The sequences come from PBMCs, collected less than 1,400 days after transplant. The receptors derive from a human patient who received an intestinal transplant, so some T cells may come from the graft donor.

The rearrangement links TRBV9 to TRBJ1-1, with 7 bases identical to TRBD1. The CDR3 extends over 15 amino acids. Trimming at V came to 0 bases and at J to 5 bases, leaving 7 bases not matched to a gene. CDR1 and CDR2 from the germline V gene are SGDLS and YYNGEE. The CDR3 bases are TGTGCCAGCAGCGTAGGGGCAGGGGGAACAACTGAAGCTTTCTTT. Protein sequence: CASSVGAGGTTEAFF.

The chain recombines TRBV27 with TRBJ1-1; TRBD1 matches 12 bases. After removal of 3 bases from V and 5 bases from J, the junction contained 10 bases not matched to a gene. Per the germline V gene, CDR1 is MNHEY and CDR2 is SMNVEV (reference sequence). CDR3 length: 17 amino acids. The CDR3 nucleotides read TGTGCCAGCAGTTTCAATACCGGGACAGGGGGCAGGACTGAAGCTTTCTTT. Translated, it gives CASSFNTGTGGRTEAFF.

The V and J genes are TRBV10-3 and TRBJ2-1; TRBD2 matches at 9 bases. V trimming: 2 bases; J trimming: 1 base; junction bases outside the gene matches: 3. CDR1 ENHRY and CDR2 SYGVKD come from the germline V gene. The CDR3 is 16 amino acids. CDR3 in amino acids: CAISETSGHSYNEQFF. Written as DNA, the CDR3 is TGTGCCATCAGTGAGACTAGCGGGCATTCCTACAATGAGCAGTTCTTC.

This clone was counted once. The chain uses TRBV6-1 and TRBJ2-7; the D gene is possibly TRBD1 (6 bases). Trimming pared 3 bases from V and 4 bases from J, leaving 16 bases between. This CDR3 has 15 residues. Germline V gene lookup returns CDR1 MNHNS and CDR2 SASEGT. CDR3 amino acids: CASSDTGNPLYEQYF. CDR3 DNA sequence: TGTGCCAGCAGTGACACAGGGAACCCCTTGTACGAGCAGTACTTC.

This chain joins TRBV5-5 and TRBJ2-7; maybe TRBD1 (5 bases). Germline V gene data show CDR1 as SGHKS and CDR2 as YYEKEE (reference sequence). The CDR3 runs 13 residues. V lost 3 bases to trimming and J lost 2 bases, with 9 bases between them. CDR3 residues: CASSSGPTYEQYF. The CDR3 coding sequence is TGTGCCAGCAGCTCAGGGCCGACCTACGAGCAGTACTTC.

This sequence joins TRBV19 and TRBJ1-2; D remains ambiguous. The CDR3 runs 15 residues. The V gene's germline CDR1 is LNHDA and CDR2 SQIVND (reference sequence). Deletions cut 3 bases from V and 11 bases from J, with 22 bases between. The CDR3 here is CASSMDGKFAIGYTF. In DNA, the CDR3 is TGTGCCAGTAGTATGGACGGCAAATTCGCTATCGGATACACCTTC. The full variable domain, completed using reference TRBV19 and TRBJ1-2, is DGGITQSPKYLFRKEGQNVTLSCEQNLNHDAMYWYRQDPGQGLRLIYYSQIVNDFQKGDIAEGYSVSREKKESFPLTVTSAQKNPTAFYLCASSMDGKFAIGYTFGSGTRLTVV.

The chain links TRBV10-3 to TRBJ2-3; 12 bases line up with TRBD2. Germline CDR1 and CDR2: ENHRY and SYGVKD. V shed 5 bases and J 2 bases; nucleotides not matched to a gene: 5. There are 16 residues in the CDR3. CDR3 bases: TGTGCCATCAGTAGGACTAGCGGGGAGATCACAGATACGCAGTATTTT. It yields the protein CAISRTSGEITDTQYF.

This clone was observed a single time. The chain carries TRBV28 and TRBJ2-4; D unresolved. With 3 bases removed from V and 2 bases from J, the gap between germline ends came to 11 bases. Germline CDR1 and CDR2: MDHEN and SYDVKM. CDR3 length equals 15 residues. CDR3 loop: CASSFVKRSKNIQYF. CDR3 DNA sequence: TGTGCCAGCAGTTTCGTCAAGCGCTCCAAAAACATTCAGTACTTC.